These T cell receptor beta chains were read from a single sample in a study of human T cells and chemical hapten exposure. One entry per CDR3 protein, called by TCRdb with MiXCR from the RACE reads. Among roughly 38,000 distinct CDR3 sequences, 7.6% were seen once, and the ten largest hold 1.3%. The specimen was whole blood, collected in connection with sensitization to the hapten diphenylcyclopropenone (DPC). The source is a woman aged 45-65 years with alopecia areata. Some clones in this sample may be carry-over from other donors' samples. Each CDR3 is given with its conserved first and last residue. D genes are given only for firm matches. The listing skips clone size in some rows; elsewhere it reads once, few, many or a size class.

D: TRBD1; V: TRBV6-6; size: many; J: TRBJ1-5; DNA: TGTGCCAGCAGCTCGGGACAGGGTTATAGCAATCAGCCCCAGCATTTT; CDR3: CASSSGQGYSNQPQHF
D: TRBD2; V: TRBV24-1; size: NA; J: TRBJ2-3; DNA: TGTGCCACCAGTGATCGCCGGACTAGCGGGAGCCTTGGCGCAGATACGCAGTATTTT; CDR3: CATSDRRTSGSLGADTQYF
D: NA; V: TRBV28; size: many; J: TRBJ1-1; DNA: TGTGCCAGCAGTGTGGGACGGCTGAACACTGAAGCTTTCTTT; CDR3: CASSVGRLNTEAFF
D: NA; V: TRBV20-1; size: NA; J: TRBJ2-4; DNA: TGCAGTGCTAGAGCCCCTGGAGGGACCAACATTCAGTACTTC; CDR3: CSARAPGGTNIQYF
D: NA; V: TRBV2; size: few; J: TRBJ2-7; DNA: TGTGCCAGCAGACAAGACAGCGCCAGCTCCTACGAGCAGTACTTC; CDR3: CASRQDSASSYEQYF
D: NA; V: TRBV6-5; size: few; J: TRBJ2-3; DNA: TGTGCCAGCAGTTACCGCAAGTTTGGAACCACAGATACGCAGTATTTT; CDR3: CASSYRKFGTTDTQYF
D: NA; V: TRBV6-5; size: many; J: TRBJ1-6; DNA: TGTGCCAGCAGTTCCGCCGGGACCCCGTACTTCAGCTCACCCCTCCACTTT; CDR3: CASSSAGTPYFSSPLHF
D: NA; V: TRBV5-1; size: many; J: TRBJ2-6; DNA: TGCGCCAGCAGCCTGAATCGGGGAGCCGGGGCCAACGTCCTGACTTTC; CDR3: CASSLNRGAGANVLTF
D: TRBD1; V: TRBV29-1; size: many; J: TRBJ1-4; DNA: TGCAGCGCGCGGGACAGGGGTGAAAAACTGTTTTTT; CDR3: CSARDRGEKLFF
D: NA; V: TRBV10-3; size: many; J: TRBJ2-1; DNA: TGTGCCATCAGTGAGTCAACAGCGAGGAGCAATGAGCAGTTCTTC; CDR3: CAISESTARSNEQFF
D: NA; V: TRBV5-4; size: many; J: TRBJ1-6; DNA: TGTGCCAGCAGCTTGGAACCACCGGGGAGCTCCTATAATTCACCCCTCCACTTT; CDR3: CASSLEPPGSSYNSPLHF
D: TRBD1; V: TRBV4-2; size: NA; J: TRBJ1-5; DNA: TGTGCCAGCAGCCAAGAGCCCGGACAGGTGGATCAGCCCCAGCATTTT; CDR3: CASSQEPGQVDQPQHF
D: NA; V: TRBV4-3; size: many; J: TRBJ2-3; DNA: TGCGCCAGCAGCCAAGATTTCCGGGAGTACTCTAGTTCGAGCACAGATACGCAGTATTTT; CDR3: CASSQDFREYSSSSTDTQYF
D: NA; V: TRBV3-1; size: NA; J: TRBJ2-5; DNA: TGTGCCAGCAGCCAGAGGACTCCCCAAGAGACCCAGTACTTC; CDR3: CASSQRTPQETQYF
D: NA; V: TRBV6-2/TRBV6-3; size: many; J: TRBJ1-5; DNA: TGTGCCAGTACGGGGTTTGATAGCAATCAGCCCCAGCATTTT; CDR3: CASTGFDSNQPQHF
D: NA; V: TRBV12-3/TRBV12-4; size: many; J: TRBJ1-1; DNA: TGTGCCAGCAGTTTGGGATCACAGGGCACTGAAGCTTTCTTT; CDR3: CASSLGSQGTEAFF
D: TRBD2; V: TRBV10-3; size: few; J: TRBJ2-2; DNA: TGTGCCATCAGACCTAGCGGGAGGTCCACCGGGGAGCTGTTTTTT; CDR3: CAIRPSGRSTGELFF
D: NA; V: TRBV19; size: many; J: TRBJ2-4; DNA: TGTGCCAGTAGTATGGTGGGATCCGGCAAAAACATTCAGTACTTC; CDR3: CASSMVGSGKNIQYF
D: TRBD2; V: TRBV29-1; size: few; J: TRBJ2-1; DNA: TGCAGCGTCCCTCGAGCGGGAGGTTACAATGAGCAGTTCTTC; CDR3: CSVPRAGGYNEQFF
D: NA; V: TRBV6-2/TRBV6-3; size: many; J: TRBJ2-7; DNA: TGTGCCAGCATTCCGACAGGCCCTCCCGGCGAGCAGTACTTC; CDR3: CASIPTGPPGEQYF
D: NA; V: TRBV30; size: many; J: TRBJ2-7; DNA: TGTGCCTGCACCTCCTCGCCCTACGAGCAGTACTTC; CDR3: CACTSSPYEQYF
D: NA; V: TRBV10-2; size: many; J: TRBJ1-5; DNA: TGCGCCAGCAGTGAGTCGTCGGGCTTTCAGCCCCAGCATTTT; CDR3: CASSESSGFQPQHF
D: TRBD1; V: TRBV18; size: few; J: TRBJ1-6; DNA: TGTGCCAGCTCACCAAGCTCGCAGGGGGCAAATTCACCCCTCCACTTT; CDR3: CASSPSSQGANSPLHF
D: TRBD1; V: TRBV6-6; size: many; J: TRBJ1-1; DNA: TGTGCCAGCAGGCCGGACAGGGGGCAAACTGAAGCTTTCTTT; CDR3: CASRPDRGQTEAFF
D: NA; V: TRBV2; size: few; J: TRBJ1-2; DNA: TGTGCCAGCAGTGAGGAGACATCGGTGCTTGGCTACACCTTC; CDR3: CASSEETSVLGYTF
D: NA; V: TRBV12-3/TRBV12-4; size: many; J: TRBJ1-5; DNA: TGTGCCAGCAGTCCCGGGAGTCAGCCCCAGCATTTT; CDR3: CASSPGSQPQHF
D: NA; V: TRBV5-8; size: many; J: TRBJ1-2; DNA: TGTGCCAGCAGCTTTTCGACCTACACCTTC; CDR3: CASSFSTYTF
D: NA; V: TRBV24-1; size: few; J: TRBJ1-1; DNA: TGTGCCACCACGAAGAACACTGAAGCTTTCTTT; CDR3: CATTKNTEAFF